These 23 T cell receptor beta chains were all obtained from the same sample, sequenced in a study of shared clonotypes between healthy human individuals. Using immunoSEQ multiplex PCR, the repertoire was profiled, and TCRdb retains in-frame clones only, with some absent. The sample has around 500,000 clones, over 70% seen once. The sample taken for sequencing was PBMCs. The receptors originated from a woman in her thirties or forties in good health. Some clones in this sample may be carry-over from other donors' samples.

The V and J genes are TRBV5-4 and TRBJ1-2, with D tentatively TRBD1 (6 bases). CDR1 is SGHNT and CDR2 is YYREEE in the germline V gene (reference sequence). V was clipped by 4 bases and J by 6 bases, with 16 bases between them. CDR3 length equals 14 residues. The CDR3 spells CASSLTRGGHGYTF. For the CDR3, the DNA is TGTGCCAGCAGCCTTACGAGGGGGGGGCATGGCTACACCTTC. The variable domain in full, completed from reference TRBV5-4 and TRBJ1-2, reads ETGVTQSPTHLIKTRGQQVTLRCSSQSGHNTVSWYQQALGQGPQFIFQYYREEENGRGNFPPRFSGLQFPNYSSELNVNALELDDSALYLCASSLTRGGHGYTFGSGTRLTVV.

The chain combines TRBV9 with TRBJ1-1; maybe TRBD1 (6 bases). The V end was cut by 4 bases, the J end by 4 bases, with 11 bases between. The CDR3 is 13 residues long. Germline V CDR1 and CDR2: SGDLS, YYNGEE. The chain's CDR3 is CASSLGGSTEAFF. CDR3 in DNA: TGTGCCAGCAGCCTAGGGGGGAGCACTGAAGCTTTCTTT.

With respect to this clone: This same CDR3 is encoded by further DNA sequences in the sample. The chain joins TRBV6-5 to TRBJ2-3; 8 nucleotides agree with TRBD1. CDR1 and CDR2 from the germline V gene are MNHEY and SVGAGI. V gave up 5 bases and J gave up 10 bases; unmatched junction bases: 5. This CDR3 spans 12 amino acids. CDR3 sequence: CASSLQGAAQYF. The CDR3 coding sequence is TGTGCCAGCAGTCTGCAGGGGGCAGCGCAGTATTTT.

The chain uses TRBV7-8 and TRBJ1-2; 7 nucleotides match TRBD1. The CDR3 sequence is 15 residues long. CDR1 and CDR2 from the germline V gene are SGHVS and FQNEAQ. Trimming at V came to 5 bases and at J to 7 bases, leaving 13 bases not matched to a gene. CDR3 in amino acids: CASSGGDRVTSGYTF. DNA of the CDR3: TGTGCCAGCAGCGGGGGAGACAGGGTGACTTCTGGCTACACCTTC.

A remark on this clone: Other DNA sequences from this sample encode an identical CDR3 as well. This chain links TRBV27 with TRBJ2-7, with 8 bases lining up with TRBD2. The trim removed 2 bases at V and 3 bases at J, leaving 3 bases unmatched. The CDR3 is 14 amino acids. Germline V lookup: CDR1 MNHEY, CDR2 SMNVEV (reference sequence). The CDR3 sequence is CASSLQRERYEQYF. The CDR3 DNA is TGTGCCAGCAGTTTACAGCGGGAGCGCTACGAGCAGTACTTC.

This chain links TRBV21-1 with TRBJ1-5; the D call of TRBD1 is as the table states it, not checked on the DNA. TRBV21-1 is shown as a pseudogene. The CDR3 totals 15 residues. CDR3 coding DNA: TGTGCCAGCAGCAAAGCCTCAGGGGGCGCTCAGCCCCAGCATTTT. Translating it yields CASSKASGGAQPQHF.

This chain links TRBV29-1 with TRBJ2-3, with D uncertain. The germline V gene encodes CDR1 SQVTM and CDR2 ANQGSEA. The germline V and J ends were trimmed by 4 bases and 0 bases, with 14 bases remaining between them. This CDR3 has 15 amino acids. CDR3 region: CSVGYGPPSTDTQYF. The CDR3, as DNA: TGCAGCGTTGGCTACGGGCCCCCTAGCACAGATACGCAGTATTTT.

This clone has only a few counts. The chain has TRBV25-1 and TRBJ2-1, with 9 bases lining up with TRBD1. This CDR3 has 15 amino acids. The germline V gene encodes CDR1 MGHDK and CDR2 SYGVNS. After removal of 6 bases from V and 7 bases from J, the junction contained 10 bases not matched to a gene. CDR3 in DNA: TGTGCCAGCAGATCCGGGACAGGGATCAGTAATGAGCAGTTCTTC. It specifies CASRSGTGISNEQFF.

The V and J genes are TRBV11-1 and TRBJ2-2, with D unclear. This CDR3 has 13 residues. CDR1 and CDR2 from the germline V gene are SGHAT and FQDESV (reference sequence). Trimming pared 1 base from V and 11 bases from J, leaving 11 bases between. This CDR3 reads CASSLGAGGELFF. The CDR3, as DNA: TGTGCCAGCAGCTTAGGCGCTGGCGGCGAGCTGTTTTTT.

The genes are TRBV28 and TRBJ2-2; no clear D gene. The germline gives CDR1 MDHEN, CDR2 SYDVKM. The CDR3 is made up of 14 amino acids. Trimming took off 3 bases at V and 0 bases at J, with 5 bases between the two ends. The CDR3 bases are TGTGCCAGCAGTTTTTCCCCGAACACCGGGGAGCTGTTTTTT. Its translation is CASSFSPNTGELFF. Full variable domain (rest looked up from reference TRBV28 and TRBJ2-2): DVKVTQSSRYLVKRTGEKVFLECVQDMDHENMFWYRQDPGLGLRLIYFSYDVKMKEKGDIPEGYSVSREKKERFSLILESASTNQTSMYLCASSFSPNTGELFFGEGSRLTVL.

J is TRBJ2-1 and V is TRBV7-2; 10 nucleotides line up with TRBD2. The CDR3 length is 15 residues. From germline, CDR1 is SGHTA and CDR2 FQGNSA. J lost 4 bases, V lost 5 bases, and 5 bases had no gene match. The CDR3 nucleotides read TGTGCCAGCAGCACTTTAGCGGGAGGTTACAATGAGCAGTTCTTC. Translation: CASSTLAGGYNEQFF.

Regarding this clone: A far larger clone is one base from this, pointing to a likely read error. The gene calls are TRBV7-9 and TRBJ2-5, with a possible D match to TRBD1 (5 bases). CDR1 and CDR2 (germline): SEHNR, FQNEAQ (reference sequence). V dropped 5 bases and J dropped 5 bases, with 24 bases sitting between them. The CDR3 loop spans 17 amino acids. CDR3 nucleotides: TGTGCCAGCAGCGAACTGGACAAATCCGTGTTTCAGGAGACCCAGTACTTC. Its protein product is CASSELDKSVFQETQYF.

The CDR3 DNA reads as TGTGCCTGGAGGAGAGGGTTCGCGAACACTGAAGCTTTCTTT. This encodes CAWRRGFANTEAFF. V usage is TRBV30 and J usage is TRBJ1-1; D is unclear. The CDR3 is made up of 14 amino acids. Germline CDR1 is GTSNPN and CDR2 is SVGIG (reference sequence). V lost 3 bases to trimming and J lost 1 base, with 12 bases between them.

The rearrangement joins TRBV7-3 to TRBJ1-1; 9 bases are shared with TRBD1. The CDR3 consists of 13 residues. Germline V gene data show CDR1 as SGHTA and CDR2 as FQGTGA. Unmatched junction bases numbered 6, after V lost 2 bases and J lost 11 bases. The CDR3 DNA sequence: TGTGCCAGCAGCTTAGTACAGGGGGCGCAGGCTTTCTTT. Protein sequence: CASSLVQGAQAFF.

Notes on this clone: This likely stems from a read error, as it lies one base from a far larger clone. The CDR3 ends on some other residue instead of the conserved phenylalanine or tryptophan, so this is likely a read error. This rearrangement joins TRBV28 to TRBJ2-7; no reliable D call. V gave up 3 bases and J gave up 0 bases, with 0 bases separating them. The CDR3 contains 11 residues. The V gene's germline CDR1 is MDHEN and CDR2 SYDVKM. The CDR3 reads CASSFSYEQYL. In DNA, the CDR3 is TGTGCCAGCAGTTTCTCCTACGAGCAGTACCTC.

On this clone itself: This probably arose from a read error, given a far larger clone one base away. The chain carries TRBV2 and TRBJ2-5; tentative D call: TRBD2 (6 bases). The CDR3 loop spans 15 amino acids. V dropped 8 bases and J dropped 3 bases, with 19 bases sitting between them. Germline values: CDR1 SNHLY, CDR2 FYNNEI. The CDR3: CASLRLEERKETQYF. The CDR3 DNA follows: TGTGCCAGCCTCCGACTAGAGGAACGAAAAGAGACCCAGTACTTC.

V and J are TRBV9 and TRBJ1-3; TRBD1 matches at 9 bases. Germline assignment: CDR1 SGDLS and CDR2 YYNGEE. V lost 3 bases, J lost 6 bases, and 7 bases stayed unmatched. This CDR3 region has 15 residues. In DNA, the CDR3 is TGTGCCAGCAGCGCACGACAGGGGGTCGAAAACACCATATATTTT. This translates into CASSARQGVENTIYF. Looking up the rest from reference TRBV9 and TRBJ1-3 gives the full variable domain: DSGVTQTPKHLITATGQRVTLRCSPRSGDLSVYWYQQSLDQGLQFLIQYYNGEERAKGNILERFSAQQFPDLHSELNLSSLELGDSALYFCASSARQGVENTIYFGEGSWLTVV.

About this clone itself: A far more abundant clone sits one base away, making this likely a read error. The identical CDR3 is also encoded by other nucleotide sequences in the sample. The chain employs TRBV28 and TRBJ2-7, with unresolved D. V was trimmed by 1 base and J by 7 bases, leaving 5 bases between them. The CDR3 has 11 amino acids. CDR1 is MDHEN and CDR2 is SYDVKM in the germline V gene. The CDR3 is CASSLFREQYF. The CDR3 bases are TGTGCCAGCAGTTTATTCCGTGAGCAGTACTTC.

Note on this clone: This likely reflects a read error, since a far larger clone is one base away. The J gene is TRBJ2-1, the V gene TRBV30, with a weak D call TRBD1 (6 bases). The CDR3 is made up of 12 amino acids. Germline values: CDR1 GTSNPN, CDR2 SVGIG (reference sequence). In DNA form, the CDR3 reads TGTGCCCGGAGTCAGGGGCCCAATGAGCAGTTCTTC. Its translation is CARSQGPNEQFF.

The chain carries TRBV11-2 and TRBJ1-1, with 7 bases aligning to TRBD1. This CDR3 spans 13 amino acids. J was trimmed by 9 bases and V by 3 bases; bases with no gene match: 7. The germline gives CDR1 SGHAT, CDR2 FQNNGV. The DNA for the CDR3 is TGTGCCAGCAGCTTCCGGGACAGAAACCAAGCTTTCTTT. Translated, it gives CASSFRDRNQAFF.

The genes are TRBV4-1 and TRBJ2-7; 9 nucleotides agree with TRBD2. The V segment lost 1 base and the J segment 2 bases; nucleotides outside the gene matches: 3. Germline CDR1 reads MGHRA; CDR2 reads YSYEKL. The CDR3 has 15 amino acids. In DNA form, the CDR3 reads TGCGCCAGCAGCCAAGCCGGGACTAGCACCTACGAGCAGTACTTC. Translated: CASSQAGTSTYEQYF.

Worth noting for this clone: A far larger clone is only one base removed, so a read error is likely. This chain joins TRBV6-5 and TRBJ2-5, with a possible D match to TRBD2 (6 bases). CDR1 is MNHEY, CDR2 SVGAGI, per germline. The CDR3 is made up of 15 amino acids. Trimming stripped 6 bases from V and 4 bases from J, with 18 bases between. The CDR3 sequence: CASSLAVEFRETQYF. The CDR3 DNA is TGTGCCAGCAGCTTAGCGGTAGAGTTTCGAGAGACCCAGTACTTC.

A word on this clone: This likely reflects a read error, since a far larger clone is one base away. The chain uses TRBV18 and TRBJ1-5, with 7 bases that match TRBD1. CDR3 length equals 16 residues. Germline CDR1 and CDR2: KGHSH and LQKENI. V shed 4 bases, J shed 2 bases, and the junction held 8 bases outside the gene matches. The CDR3 protein is CASSQLGGFGNQPQHF. In DNA form, the CDR3 reads TGTGCCAGCTCACAATTAGGGGGCTTCGGCAATCAGCCCCAGCATTTT. The full variable domain, its missing parts supplied by reference TRBV18 and TRBJ1-5, is NAGVMQNPRHLVRRRGQEARLRCSPMKGHSHVYWYRQLPEEGLKFMVYLQKENIIDESGMPKERFSAEFPKEGPSILRIQQVVRGDSAAYFCASSQLGGFGNQPQHFGDGTRLSIL.